This TCR beta chain was identified during a study of immune evolution from preneoplasia to lung adenocarcinoma. Turning to the study itself: HLA loss of heterozygosity: approximately 7.5% AIS, around 16% MIA, about 31% ADC, none AAH.

Patients had resection in Japan or China between 2014 and 2017. Premalignant or tumor cells were enriched by macro-dissection after pathologic assessment. This clone has a handful of counts. The protocol was immunoSEQ multiplex PCR, while the TCRdb copy is restricted to in-frame clones and leaves out a portion. The table records 14,000 or so clones, 80% of them present only once. This clonotype originated in a person aged 70 to 80 with lung adenocarcinoma. Sequencing was performed on FFPE minimally invasive lung adenocarcinoma tissue.

The CDR3 region is CASSSLESRSPLHF. The CDR3 DNA sequence: TGTGCCAGCAGTTCCTTGGAGTCACGGTCACCCCTCCACTTT. This chain links TRBV27 with TRBJ1-6, with D unclear. The length of the CDR3 is 14 residues. CDR1 and CDR2 (germline): MNHEY, SMNVEV (reference sequence). V shed 4 bases and J shed 10 bases, with 14 bases lying between them.